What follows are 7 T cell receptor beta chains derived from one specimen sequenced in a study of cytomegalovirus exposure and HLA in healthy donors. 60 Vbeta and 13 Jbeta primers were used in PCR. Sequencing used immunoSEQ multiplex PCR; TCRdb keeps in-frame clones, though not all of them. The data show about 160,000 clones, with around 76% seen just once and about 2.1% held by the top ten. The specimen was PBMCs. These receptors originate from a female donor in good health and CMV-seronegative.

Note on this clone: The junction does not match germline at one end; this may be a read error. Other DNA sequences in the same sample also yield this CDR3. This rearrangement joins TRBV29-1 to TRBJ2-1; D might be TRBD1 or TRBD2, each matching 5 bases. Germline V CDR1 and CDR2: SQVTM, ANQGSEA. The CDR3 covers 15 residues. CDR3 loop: CSVDPQVISYNEQFF. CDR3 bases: TGTAGCGTTGACCCACAGGTGATCTCCTACAATGAGCAGTTCTTC.

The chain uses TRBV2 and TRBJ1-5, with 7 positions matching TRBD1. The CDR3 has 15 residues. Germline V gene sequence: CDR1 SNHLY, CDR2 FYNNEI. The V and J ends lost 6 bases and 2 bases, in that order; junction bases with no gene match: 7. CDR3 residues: CASSRETGGNQPQHF. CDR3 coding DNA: TGTGCCAGCAGCCGGGAAACAGGGGGCAATCAGCCCCAGCATTTT.

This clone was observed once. The CDR3 protein is CASSGGGGDEKLFF. The DNA of the CDR3 is TGTGCCAGCAGTGGGGGGGGAGGGGATGAAAAACTGTTTTTT. This chain links TRBV2 with TRBJ1-4; TRBD1 is a possible D gene (5 bases). CDR1 SNHLY and CDR2 FYNNEI come from the germline V gene. This CDR3 has 14 residues. With 4 bases removed from V and 6 bases from J, the gap between germline ends came to 12 bases.

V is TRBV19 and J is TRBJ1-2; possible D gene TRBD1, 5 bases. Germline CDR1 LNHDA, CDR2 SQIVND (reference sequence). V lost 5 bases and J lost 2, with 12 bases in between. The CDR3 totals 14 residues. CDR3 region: CASSEGGVNYGYTF. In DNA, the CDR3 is TGTGCCAGTAGTGAAGGAGGGGTCAACTATGGCTACACCTTC.

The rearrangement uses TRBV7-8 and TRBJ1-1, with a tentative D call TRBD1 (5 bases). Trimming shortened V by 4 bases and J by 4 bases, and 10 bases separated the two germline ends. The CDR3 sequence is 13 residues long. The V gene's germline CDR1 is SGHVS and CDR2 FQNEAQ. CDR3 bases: TGTGCCAGCAGCTACAGGAGGGGCACTGAAGCTTTCTTT. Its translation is CASSYRRGTEAFF.

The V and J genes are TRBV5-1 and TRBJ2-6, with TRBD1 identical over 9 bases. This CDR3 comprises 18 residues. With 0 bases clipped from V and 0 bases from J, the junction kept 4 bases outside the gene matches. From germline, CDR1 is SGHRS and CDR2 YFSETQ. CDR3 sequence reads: CASSLEQGASSGANVLTF. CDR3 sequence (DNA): TGCGCCAGCAGCTTGGAACAGGGGGCAAGCTCTGGGGCCAACGTCCTGACTTTC.

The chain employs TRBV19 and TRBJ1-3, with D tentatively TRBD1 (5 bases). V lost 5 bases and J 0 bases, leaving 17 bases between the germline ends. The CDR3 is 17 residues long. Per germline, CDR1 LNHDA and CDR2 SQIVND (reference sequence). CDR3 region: CASSAQRTSSSGNTIYF. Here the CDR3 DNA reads TGTGCCAGTAGTGCCCAAAGGACATCCAGCTCTGGAAACACCATATATTTT.